What follows describes a single T cell receptor beta chain. The antigen remains undetermined. The germline V and J ends were trimmed by 4 bases and 3 bases, with 9 bases remaining between them. The V gene's germline CDR1 is SQVTM and CDR2 ANQGSEA. This CDR3 is built from 12 residues. Measured with immunoSEQ multiplex PCR; TCRdb has only the in-frame clones, and not every one. The sample carries 120,000 to 150,000 clones, 88% recorded once. The sample comes from a study of T cell responses to AZD1222 COVID-19 vaccine. General study points: Dominant CD4 TCR responses targeted spike regions 160-218 and 743-854. A mostly white British donor set with more females was recruited, and clonal diversity was possibly underestimated.

The study pooled second doses at about 4 or about 12 weeks. Source: peripheral blood, taken 28 days after the second AZD1222 dose. The sequence came from an adult who received the AZD1222 COVID-19 vaccine. The rearrangement joins TRBV29-1 to TRBJ1-2; D ambiguous. This CDR3 reads CSVGREDYGYTF. The CDR3 region has the DNA TGCAGCGTTGGCCGGGAGGACTATGGCTACACCTTC.